Listed below are T cell receptor beta chains from one sample, sequenced in a study of cytomegalovirus exposure and HLA in healthy donors. Here immunoSEQ multiplex PCR was the method, and the copy in TCRdb shows in-frame clones only, minus some. Among under 150,000 clones listed, around 78% were seen once. The sample consisted of PBMCs. The receptors here all came from a female donor in good health and CMV-seropositive. Both conserved end residues are part of each CDR3. D genes are given only for firm matches. Rows give clone size only sometimes, using once, few, many, or a class for an expanded clone.

J gene | D gene | clone size | V gene | CDR3 length | CDR3 protein | CDR3 DNA
TRBJ1-3 | . | few | TRBV7-9 | 14 | CASSLGLYANTIYF | TGTGCCAGCAGCTTAGGCCTCTATGCAAACACCATATATTTT
TRBJ1-1 | . | few | TRBV10-3 | 14 | CATAAQGQNTEAFF | TGTGCCACCGCGGCACAGGGTCAGAACACTGAAGCTTTCTTT
TRBJ1-2 | TRBD1 | . | TRBV14 | 16 | CASSQTGTEQLYGYTF | TGTGCCAGCAGCCAAACCGGGACAGAGCAACTCTATGGCTACACCTTC
TRBJ2-2 | TRBD1 | . | TRBV30 | 13 | CAWCRTGTGELFF | TGTGCCTGGTGCCGGACAGGCACCGGGGAGCTGTTTTTT
TRBJ1-3 | TRBD1 | . | TRBV10-3 | 15 | CATGTGDNPGNTIYF | TGTGCCACGGGGACAGGGGACAACCCTGGAAACACCATATATTTT
TRBJ2-7 | TRBD2 | . | TRBV5-1 | 16 | CASRLELAGEVYEQYF | TGCGCCAGCAGGCTGGAACTAGCGGGAGAGGTCTACGAGCAGTACTTC
TRBJ2-3 | TRBD2 | . | TRBV5-1 | 16 | CASSLLAGGSTDTQYF | TGCGCCAGCAGCTTGTTAGCGGGGGGAAGCACAGATACGCAGTATTTT
TRBJ1-5 | . | once | TRBV6-6 | 13 | CASSYLTQQPQHF | TGTGCCAGCAGTTACTTAACACAACAGCCCCAGCATTTT
TRBJ2-7 | TRBD2 | . | TRBV19 | 19 | CASSIVGSSSGGAPDEQYF | TGTGCCAGTAGTATAGTAGGTTCATCTAGCGGGGGAGCTCCCGACGAGCAGTACTTC
TRBJ2-7 | . | few | TRBV9 | 15 | CASSEATGGLYEQYF | TGTGCCAGCAGCGAGGCCACTGGGGGCCTCTACGAGCAGTACTTC
TRBJ2-5 | TRBD1 | few | TRBV30 | 13 | CAWRRQGVETQYF | TGTGCCTGGAGACGACAGGGTGTTGAGACCCAGTACTTC